This T cell receptor (beta chain) was sequenced in a study of STAT5B mutations in CD4+ large granular lymphocyte leukemia. Method: immunoSEQ multiplex PCR; TCRdb's copy keeps in-frame clones and lacks some. The top ten clones hold less than 3% of a sample with tens of thousands of clones, 69% of them seen once. Germline CDR1 is SEHNR and CDR2 is FQNEAQ (reference sequence). V was clipped by 5 bases and J by 4 bases, with 14 bases between them. CDR3 length equals 14 residues. This chain joins TRBV7-9 and TRBJ1-2, with D maybe TRBD1 (6 bases). What was sequenced was CD4+ T cells from blood buffy coats. This TCR came from a human donor in good health. The CDR3 is CASSPDSSPYGYTF. Here the CDR3 DNA reads TGTGCCAGCAGCCCGGACAGCAGTCCCTATGGCTACACCTTC.